This TCR beta chain was captured in a study of T-cell reconstitution after alpha-beta-depleted transplantation in children. It was with unique molecular identifiers that the TCRbeta library was prepared. TCRdb analysed the PCR reads with MiXCR anew, one entry per CDR3 protein. The data hold under 850,000 distinct CDR3 sequences, with around 14% observed a single time. Points on this clonotype: Its cognate antigen is unknown. This clone may be a read error of a much larger clone one base away.

The study's findings and limits: The origin of alpha-beta T cells about two months after transplant was reportedly several hundred expanded graft clones.

The length of the CDR3 is 21 residues. Trimming took 0 bases from V and 7 from J, leaving 31 bases between them. The germline gives CDR1 LGHNT, CDR2 FRNRAP. Sequencing was performed on PBMCs, taken before TCRalphabeta/CD19-depleted stem cell transplant. This TCR was recovered from a girl aged 2-10 years with congenital amegakaryocytic thrombocytopenia, due to receive a stem cell transplant. The rearrangement links TRBV12-5 to TRBJ2-1; the D call may be TRBD1 or TRBD2 (6 bases each). The CDR3 DNA reads as TGTGCTAGTGGTTTGGTACTAGAGGACAGTGATAAGCGGGCAAGGGGGAATGAGCAGTTCTTC. It encodes CASGLVLEDSDKRARGNEQFF.